The rows below give T cell receptor beta chains drawn from one sample of a study of control samples from healthy donors and cancer patients. Sequenced by immunoSEQ multiplex PCR; TCRdb stores in-frame clones only, minus some. The sample includes about 270,000 clones, over 75% of them seen just once. Sequenced material: PBMCs. Receptor source: a woman in her sixties with lung cancer. CDR3s include the opening cysteine and the closing phenylalanine or tryptophan. Each record gives: J gene, V gene, D gene, clone size, CDR3 DNA, CDR3 protein. The D gene is left open where the match is weak. Size values are once, few and many counts, or a class for expanded clones, and some rows have none.

TRBJ1-5 | TRBV24-1 | TRBD1 | few | TGTGCCACCGAGGACAGGCCGGATCAGCCCCAGCATTTT | CATEDRPDQPQHF
TRBJ2-2 | TRBV24-1 | - | - | TGTGCCACCAGAGACTCCCGGGTAGGCACCAGCGGGGAGCTGTTTTTT | CATRDSRVGTSGELFF
TRBJ1-4 | TRBV28 | - | - | TGTGCCAGCAGTCCGAGACTTAGCCCTCTGTTTTTT | CASSPRLSPLFF
TRBJ1-2 | TRBV6-5 | TRBD1 | - | TGTGCCAGCAGCCGGGACAGGGGTGTCTATGGCTACACCTTC | CASSRDRGVYGYTF
TRBJ2-1 | TRBV5-1 | - | few | TGCGCCAGCAGCCCTACCATAGGGGTTGGTGAGCAGTTCTTC | CASSPTIGVGEQFF
TRBJ1-3 | TRBV28 | - | - | TGTGCCAGCACTCATGGGGACACCATATATTTT | CASTHGDTIYF
TRBJ2-5 | TRBV24-1 | - | - | TGTGCCACCAGTGATTCGACTGAGGGAGAGACCCAGTACTTC | CATSDSTEGETQYF
TRBJ1-2 | TRBV5-4 | - | - | TGTGCCAGCAACCGGGACAACTATGGCTACACCTTC | CASNRDNYGYTF
TRBJ1-1 | TRBV6-5 | - | - | TGTGCCAGCAGCCTACAGGGAAGGGCCACTGAAGCTTTCTTT | CASSLQGRATEAFF
TRBJ2-5 | TRBV7-3 | - | - | TGTGCCAGCAGCGAACAGGGACAAGAGACCCAGTACTTC | CASSEQGQETQYF
TRBJ1-5 | TRBV27 | - | - | TGTGCCAGCAGCCCCCGAGGGGATCAGCCCCAACATTTT | CASSPRGDQPQHF
TRBJ2-2 | TRBV3-1/TRBV3-2 | - | few | TGTGCCAGCAGCCAAGTGGCCACCGGGGAGCTGTTTTTT | CASSQVATGELFF
TRBJ1-1 | TRBV18 | - | - | TGTGCCAGCTCACCACCGGGCTCAGGGCAGAACACTGAAGCTTTCTTT | CASSPPGSGQNTEAFF
TRBJ1-3 | TRBV9 | TRBD1 | - | TGTGCCAGCAGCGTAGATGCAGGGGGTACTGGAAACACCATATATTTT | CASSVDAGGTGNTIYF
TRBJ2-3 | TRBV28 | - | - | TGTGCCAGCAAGGGGCAGGGGTCCCCAGATACGCAGTATTTT | CASKGQGSPDTQYF
TRBJ2-1 | TRBV9 | TRBD1 | - | TGTGCCAGCAGCGTAGAGGGGACAGGGAAGAGTGAGCAGTTCTTC | CASSVEGTGKSEQFF
TRBJ1-3 | TRBV30 | - | - | TGTGGGGGGGAGGGGATTGGAAACACCATATATTTT | CGGEGIGNTIYF
TRBJ2-7 | TRBV20-1 | - | - | TGCAGTGCTTTCCTGGGGGGAGAGCAGTACTTC | CSAFLGGEQYF
TRBJ2-7 | TRBV24-1 | TRBD1 | - | TGTGCCACCAGTGACAATACAGGGGCCTACGAGCAGTACTTC | CATSDNTGAYEQYF